What follows are 15 T cell receptor beta chains derived from one specimen sequenced in a study of T cells in Graves' hyperthyroidism and ophthalmopathy. TCR beta CDR3 regions were amplified from RNA transcripts. With the HTBI primer set, the TCR CDR3 went through a first round of RT-PCR. TCRdb analysed the multiplex PCR reads with MiXCR anew, one entry per CDR3 protein. The sample carries roughly 520,000 distinct CDR3 sequences, approximately 25% recorded once. The sequenced sample was blood. The receptors were gathered from a woman aged 25 to 39 with Graves' ophthalmopathy.

This clonotype was seen at least ten times. The chain recombines TRBV18 with TRBJ1-2, with 7 bases matching TRBD1. This CDR3 comprises 16 residues. The V and J ends lost 1 base and 4 bases, in that order; junction bases with no gene match: 9. Germline CDR1 and CDR2: KGHSH and LQKENI. CDR3 sequence (DNA): TGTGCCAGCTCACCACAGGAACAGGGGACCCGCTATGGCTACACCTTC. Translation: CASSPQEQGTRYGYTF.

V and J are TRBV6-1 and TRBJ1-5; 7 bases map to TRBD1. The CDR3 sequence is 17 residues long. Germline lookup yields CDR1 MNHNS and CDR2 SASEGT. V was pared by 6 bases and J by 5 bases, with 16 bases of the junction left unmatched. CDR3 DNA: TGTGCCAGCAGGCAAAGGAGACAGGGAGTAGAGGATCAGCCCCAGCATTTT. It encodes CASRQRRQGVEDQPQHF.

The chain joins TRBV6-1 to TRBJ1-5; no clear D gene. The V end lost 4 bases, the J end lost 1 base, and 11 bases lay between the germline ends. The germline CDR1 and CDR2 sequences are MNHNS and SASEGT. There are 15 residues in the CDR3. The CDR3 is CASSGPRQSNQPQHF. CDR3 DNA: TGTGCCAGCAGTGGGCCCCGTCAGAGCAATCAGCCCCAGCATTTT.

This clonotype was observed many times. The V gene is TRBV6-5, the J gene TRBJ2-5; the match to TRBD2 covers 9 bases. The J segment lost 2 bases and the V segment lost 2 bases, leaving 9 bases of the junction unmatched. This CDR3 has 17 residues. The germline gives CDR1 MNHEY, CDR2 SVGAGI. In nucleotides, the CDR3 is TGTGCCAGCAGTTACCCAAAACTAGCGGGTGAACAAGAGACCCAGTACTTC. Its translation is CASSYPKLAGEQETQYF.

This clonotype was observed many times. The rearrangement links TRBV5-1 to TRBJ1-2, with TRBD1 identical over 7 bases. Losses at the gene ends were 5 bases for V and 2 bases for J; bases not matched to a gene: 3. Per germline, CDR1 SGHRS and CDR2 YFSETQ. The CDR3 length is 13 residues. This CDR3 reads CASRQDRNYGYTF. Written as DNA, the CDR3 is TGCGCCAGCAGACAGGACAGGAACTATGGCTACACCTTC.

This clonotype was recorded at least ten times. The chain employs TRBV6-2 or TRBV6-3 and TRBJ2-5; the D gene is possibly TRBD1 (5 bases). CDR1 is MNHEY, CDR2 SVGEGT, per germline. The CDR3 runs to 14 residues. V shed 5 bases and J shed 0 bases, with 10 bases lying between them. CDR3 coding DNA: TGTGCCAGCAGTAAGACAGAAAACCAAGAGACCCAGTACTTC. Translating it yields CASSKTENQETQYF.

This clonotype was counted between two and nine times. The chain is built from TRBV3-1 and TRBJ2-2; no clear D gene. Deletions cut 5 bases from V and 1 base from J, with 8 bases between. Germline loops: CDR1 LGHDT, CDR2 YNNKEL (reference sequence). CDR3 length: 14 amino acids. The CDR3 loop is CASSKSQNTGELFF. The CDR3 nucleotides are TGTGCCAGCAGCAAGTCCCAGAACACCGGGGAGCTGTTTTTT. Full variable domain (outside the CDR3, taken from reference TRBV3-1 and TRBJ2-2): DTAVSQTPKYLVTQMGNDKSIKCEQNLGHDTMYWYKQDSKKFLKIMFSYNNKELIINETVPNRFSPKSPDKAHLNLHINSLELGDSAVYFCASSKSQNTGELFFGEGSRLTVL.

The chain uses TRBV6-1 and TRBJ2-7; unclear D gene. V dropped 6 bases and J dropped 2 bases, with 17 bases sitting between them. This CDR3 is 15 amino acids long. In germline, CDR1 is MNHNS, CDR2 SASEGT. The CDR3: CASRLPRTGTYEQYF. The CDR3 DNA reads as TGTGCCAGCAGGCTACCTAGGACCGGAACCTACGAGCAGTACTTC.

This clonotype was seen repeatedly, ten times or more. The chain carries TRBV19 and TRBJ2-2; TRBD2 matches 10 bases. In germline, CDR1 is LNHDA, CDR2 SQIVND (reference sequence). V was clipped by 8 bases and J by 1 base; unmatched bases: 1. The CDR3 covers 14 residues. DNA of the CDR3: TGTGCCAGTGTAGCGGGGGGGAACACCGGGGAGCTGTTTTTT. It specifies CASVAGGNTGELFF.

This clonotype was counted ten times or more. The chain is built from TRBV30 and TRBJ1-1; no clear D gene. The V and J ends lost 1 base and 0 bases respectively, with 9 bases between them. The CDR3 sequence is 14 residues long. Per the germline V gene, CDR1 is GTSNPN and CDR2 is SVGIG (reference sequence). The CDR3 DNA reads TGTGCCTGGAGTGGCAGGAGTTTGAACACTGAAGCTTTCTTT. This encodes CAWSGRSLNTEAFF.

This clonotype was seen many times. This chain joins TRBV6-1 and TRBJ1-6; 9 bases line up with TRBD1. V trimming: 5 bases; J trimming: 2 bases; junction bases outside the gene matches: 4. The CDR3 has 16 amino acids. Germline CDR1 reads MNHNS; CDR2 reads SASEGT. The CDR3 protein is CASSQQGAPYNSPLHF. Here the CDR3 DNA reads TGTGCCAGCAGTCAACAGGGGGCCCCCTATAATTCACCCCTCCACTTT.

At least ten counts were recorded for this clonotype. The chain couples TRBV5-1 to TRBJ2-7; D might be TRBD2 (5 bases). The V end was cut by 5 bases, the J end by 6 bases, with 9 bases between. Germline lookup yields CDR1 SGHRS and CDR2 YFSETQ. The CDR3 length is 11 residues. CDR3 DNA: TGCGCCAGCAGGACGGGATTCGAGCAGTACTTC. Its protein product is CASRTGFEQYF.

This clonotype was seen repeatedly, ten times or more. The chain has TRBV2 and TRBJ1-2; D is possibly TRBD1 (5 bases). The CDR3 totals 12 residues. Germline CDR1 reads SNHLY; CDR2 reads FYNNEI. Between the trimmed V and J ends, which lost 11 bases and 1 base, there was a span of 11 bases. Here the CDR3 DNA reads TGTGCCTGGGCGCAGGGTAACTATGGCTACACCTTC. This encodes CAWAQGNYGYTF.

This clonotype was counted ten times or more. Written as DNA, the CDR3 is TGTGCCAGCAGCCCTCGGACAGGTGGCTATGGCTACACCTTC. Its protein product is CASSPRTGGYGYTF. The V gene is TRBV14, the J gene TRBJ1-2; 7 positions match TRBD1. The CDR3 spans 14 residues. The V segment lost 4 bases and the J segment 4 bases; nucleotides outside the gene matches: 6. Germline lookup yields CDR1 SGHDN and CDR2 FVKESK.

This clonotype was seen repeatedly, ten times or more. This rearrangement joins TRBV10-3 to TRBJ2-7, with 7 bases identical to TRBD1. This CDR3 has 14 residues. The J segment lost 0 bases and the V segment lost 10 bases, leaving 9 bases of the junction unmatched. The germline CDR1 and CDR2 sequences are ENHRY and SYGVKD. The CDR3 here is CATKFGQASYEQYF. The DNA for the CDR3 is TGTGCCACGAAATTCGGACAGGCCTCCTACGAGCAGTACTTC.